Presented here are 22 T cell receptor beta chains from one specimen sequenced in a study of blood T cells in healthy people across ages. Sample-barcoded 5' priming and a J-beta primer mix drove a second PCR of about 7 to 12 cycles. A single record per CDR3 protein comes from TCRdb applying MiXCR to the 5' RACE reads. The sample lists over a million distinct CDR3 sequences, roughly 43% seen once, with approximately 4% in the top ten. Sequenced material: blood. These receptors were taken from a woman aged 18-30 years in good health.

The rearrangement links TRBV6-2 or TRBV6-3 to TRBJ2-4, with a possible D match to TRBD2 (5 bases). The end of the DNA fits TRBJ2-7 better, so the J call may be wrong. The CDR3 consists of 12 residues. The germline V gene encodes CDR1 MNHEY and CDR2 SVGEGT. In DNA form, the CDR3 reads TGTGCCAGCAGCCTGGCGGCGGGCGAGCAGTACTTC. As protein: CASSLAAGEQYF.

The J gene is TRBJ1-2, the V gene TRBV6-1; no reliable D call. Germline-derived CDR1 and CDR2 are MNHNS and SASEGT. The CDR3 totals 14 residues. V gave up 2 bases and J gave up 4 bases, with 11 bases separating them. CDR3 in amino acids: CASSELGIVYGYTF. CDR3 in DNA: TGTGCCAGCAGTGAATTGGGGATCGTCTATGGCTACACCTTC.

The chain couples TRBV12-3 or TRBV12-4 to TRBJ2-1; a weak D match, TRBD2 (6 bases). With 5 bases removed from V and 12 bases from J, the gap between germline ends came to 11 bases. CDR3 length: 11 amino acids. CDR3 DNA sequence: TGTGCCAGCAGTATGCTCGGGGGGCAGTTCTTC. Translated, it gives CASSMLGGQFF.

This clonotype was found many times. The chain employs TRBV6-5 and TRBJ1-2; 9 nucleotides align to TRBD1. Germline V CDR1 and CDR2: MNHEY, SVGAGI. V lost 2 bases, J lost 5 bases, and 3 bases stayed unmatched. CDR3 length: 14 amino acids. CDR3 DNA: TGTGCCAGCAGTTACGCGGGACAGGGATATGGCTACACCTTC. It yields the protein CASSYAGQGYGYTF.

This clonotype was counted only a few times. As DNA, the CDR3 is TGTGCCAGCAGTTCCACACGGACGTTGGACTATGGCTACACCTTC. Amino acid sequence: CASSSTRTLDYGYTF. V gene TRBV28 combines with J gene TRBJ1-2; D ambiguous. Germline CDR1 reads MDHEN; CDR2 reads SYDVKM. The germline V and J ends were trimmed by 4 bases and 3 bases, with 15 bases remaining between them. CDR3 length: 15 amino acids.

V and J are TRBV24-1 and TRBJ2-5, with D tentatively TRBD1 (6 bases). CDR1 and CDR2 from the germline V gene are KGHDR and SFDVKD. Trimming removed 4 bases from V and 2 bases from J, with 10 bases in between. The CDR3 length is 14 residues. The CDR3: CATSDGQIQETQYF. In DNA, the CDR3 is TGTGCCACCAGTGACGGACAGATTCAAGAGACCCAGTACTTC.

The chain carries TRBV9 and TRBJ2-4; 10 bases are a match to TRBD2. The CDR3 spans 16 residues. V lost 0 bases and J lost 7; bases outside the gene matches: 7. The germline V gene has CDR1 SGDLS and CDR2 YYNGEE. The DNA for the CDR3 is TGTGCCAGCAGCGTAGGGGGTAGCGGGGGGCGGAACATTCAGTACTTC. Its protein is CASSVGGSGGRNIQYF.

As regards this clonotype: A much more abundant neighbour one base away suggests this may be a read error. The chain couples TRBV4-1 to TRBJ1-5; D gene ambiguous. CDR3 length equals 14 residues. The germline V gene has CDR1 MGHRA and CDR2 YSYEKL. Trimming cost V 0 bases and J 6 bases, with 9 bases left between them. The CDR3 DNA reads as TGCGCCAGCAGCCAAGACCCCGGGAGTCAGCCCCAGCATTTT. Amino acids: CASSQDPGSQPQHF.

This clonotype was seen once. The rearrangement uses TRBV25-1 and TRBJ2-2; D might be TRBD1 (5 bases). Germline V CDR1 and CDR2: MGHDK, SYGVNS. This CDR3 is built from 16 residues. Trimming cost V 6 bases and J 1 base, with 15 bases left between them. CDR3 amino acids: CASSAHRQRNTGELFF. The CDR3 coding sequence is TGTGCCAGCAGCGCTCATCGACAGAGGAACACCGGGGAGCTGTTTTTT.

The genes are TRBV2 and TRBJ2-1; unclear D gene. This CDR3 contains 12 residues. Germline V gene lookup returns CDR1 SNHLY and CDR2 FYNNEI. With 8 bases removed from V and 9 bases from J, the gap between germline ends came to 14 bases. This chain's CDR3 is CASGRPDIEQFF. CDR3 nucleotide sequence: TGTGCCAGCGGGCGGCCAGATATTGAGCAGTTCTTC. Together with reference TRBV2 and TRBJ2-1, the CDR3 gives the full variable domain: EPEVTQTPSHQVTQMGQEVILRCVPISNHLYFYWYRQILGQKVEFLVSFYNNEISEKSEIFDDQFSVERPDGSNFTLKIRSTKLEDSAMYFCASGRPDIEQFFGPGTRLTVL.

This clonotype has a handful of counts. This chain links TRBV20-1 with TRBJ1-2, with TRBD1 identical over 9 bases. Germline trimming cut 7 bases from V and 1 base from J; bases unmatched to any gene: 10. The CDR3 totals 15 residues. Germline V gene lookup returns CDR1 DFQATT and CDR2 SNEGSKA (reference sequence). The CDR3 region is CSVPGQGIFNYGYTF. The CDR3, as DNA: TGCAGTGTACCGGGACAGGGAATTTTTAACTATGGCTACACCTTC.

This clonotype showed up just a few times. This chain links TRBV20-1 with TRBJ1-5, with D maybe TRBD1 (5 bases). V was cut by 3 bases and J by 12 bases, with 12 bases left in between. This CDR3 comprises 11 residues. Germline V gene sequence: CDR1 DFQATT, CDR2 SNEGSKA (reference sequence). CDR3 coding DNA: TGCAGTGCTAGTCCCCGGACACTCCAGCATTTT. Amino acid sequence: CSASPRTLQHF.

The chain is built from TRBV20-1 and TRBJ1-1, with D perhaps TRBD1 (5 bases). Germline V gene data show CDR1 as DFQATT and CDR2 as SNEGSKA (reference sequence). This CDR3 spans 14 amino acids. V was trimmed by 8 bases and J by 1 base, leaving 17 bases between them. CDR3 region: CSTVFGRANTEAFF. Written as DNA, the CDR3 is TGCAGTACTGTTTTTGGCAGGGCGAACACTGAAGCTTTCTTT.

This chain uses TRBV28 with TRBJ1-2; D not certain. Trimming left V 5 bases short and J 4 bases short, with 5 bases between. There are 11 residues in the CDR3. Germline V gene sequence: CDR1 MDHEN, CDR2 SYDVKM. Here the CDR3 reads CASSAIYGYTF. Written as DNA, the CDR3 is TGTGCCAGCAGTGCGATCTATGGCTACACCTTC.

The chain employs TRBV2 and TRBJ2-4, with D hard to call. The CDR3 length is 13 residues. The V end lost 8 bases, the J end lost 6 bases, and 14 bases lay between the germline ends. The V gene's germline CDR1 is SNHLY and CDR2 FYNNEI. This CDR3 is CASAIVGRNIQYF. CDR3 DNA: TGTGCCAGCGCTATTGTTGGAAGAAACATTCAGTACTTC.

The chain links TRBV2 to TRBJ2-7; D may correspond to TRBD1 or TRBD2 (6 bases each). CDR3 length: 16 amino acids. Trimming removed 3 bases from V and 0 bases from J, with 15 bases in between. Looked up from germline, CDR1 is SNHLY and CDR2 is FYNNEI. The CDR3 DNA sequence: TGTGCCAGCAGTGACTCGGGGGCTCCTCTCTCCTACGAGCAGTACTTC. Translating gives CASSDSGAPLSYEQYF.

The rearrangement uses TRBV6-6 and TRBJ1-2, with TRBD1 matching over 9 bases. Germline CDR1 is MNHNY and CDR2 is SVGAGI (reference sequence). Trimming at V came to 2 bases and at J to 7 bases, leaving 8 bases not matched to a gene. There are 15 residues in the CDR3. The CDR3 spells CASSYGGQGRGGYTF. The CDR3 DNA follows: TGTGCCAGCAGTTACGGAGGACAGGGGCGAGGTGGCTACACCTTC.

The table lists this clonotype with a few counts. The chain employs TRBV2 and TRBJ2-3; D gene uncertain. CDR1 is SNHLY and CDR2 is FYNNEI in the germline V gene. Trimming removed 8 bases from V and 1 base from J, with 13 bases in between. The CDR3 is 14 amino acids. This chain's CDR3 is CASGSHTGTDTQYF. The CDR3 DNA follows: TGTGCCAGCGGTTCACACACCGGCACAGATACGCAGTATTTT.

The chain is built from TRBV3-1 and TRBJ2-3; the match to TRBD2 covers 8 bases. Germline CDR1 and CDR2: LGHDT and YNNKEL (reference sequence). The CDR3 has 16 residues. Trimming took 8 bases from V and 1 from J; bases not matched to a gene: 11. The CDR3 region is CASGLSAGAGTDTQYF. The CDR3 DNA reads as TGTGCCAGCGGATTGTCAGCGGGAGCGGGCACAGATACGCAGTATTTT.

V is TRBV7-2 and J is TRBJ2-7, with 13 nucleotides matching TRBD2. This CDR3 comprises 15 residues. Germline V gene data show CDR1 as SGHTA and CDR2 as FQGNSA. V lost 3 bases to trimming and J lost 6 bases; unmatched junction nucleotides: 5. The CDR3 spells CASSFGLAGAGEQYF. The CDR3 nucleotides are TGTGCCAGCAGCTTTGGACTAGCGGGAGCCGGCGAGCAGTACTTC.

As for this clonotype: A much larger clone differs from this one at a single base, so this may be a read error. The conserved phenylalanine or tryptophan normally closing the CDR3 is absent here, so this likely arose from a read error. This rearrangement joins TRBV29-1 to TRBJ2-5; D possibly corresponds to TRBD2 (6 bases). There are 11 residues in the CDR3. The V end was cut by 8 bases, the J end by 5 bases, with 12 bases between. Germline CDR1 SQVTM, CDR2 ANQGSEA. The DNA of the CDR3 is TGCAGCACAAGACTAGTCGAGACCCAGTACTAC. Protein: CSTRLVETQYY.

This clonotype was found a few times. The chain joins TRBV7-9 to TRBJ2-3; 12 bases are a match to TRBD2. The CDR3 contains 15 residues. V lost 5 bases, J lost 5 bases, and 5 bases stayed unmatched. Germline V gives CDR1 SEHNR, CDR2 FQNEAQ (reference sequence). In DNA form, the CDR3 reads TGTGCCAGCAGCCAGACTAGCGGGAGTGAAGATACGCAGTATTTT. Its translation is CASSQTSGSEDTQYF. The complete variable domain, with remaining parts taken from reference TRBV7-9 and TRBJ2-3, reads DTGVSQNPRHKITKRGQNVTFRCDPISEHNRLYWYRQTLGQGPEFLTYFQNEAQLEKSRLLSDRFSAERPKGSFSTLEIQRTEQGDSAMYLCASSQTSGSEDTQYFGPGTRLTVL.